This TCR beta chain was obtained from a study of Ad26.COV2.S vaccination and SARS-CoV-2 variants. Study at large: As a participant in COV1001, the donor was in the Ad26.COV2.S trial arm. Ad26.COV2.S given intramuscularly, once or twice 56 days apart.

Treatment denoted: some 19 received Ad26.COV2.S at low or high dose, single or two shots; 5 received placebo; per-sample allocation not given. Material that was analyzed had been drawn on day 63 after the first vaccine or placebo injection. An Ad26 vector that expressed Wuhan-strain SARS-CoV-2 spike constituted the vaccine. Germline V gene data show CDR1 as LGHDT and CDR2 as YNNKEL (reference sequence). This CDR3 region has 16 residues. V lost 4 bases to trimming and J lost 8 bases; unmatched junction nucleotides: 13. TCRdb's copy holds only in-frame clones and misses some; the assay was immunoSEQ multiplex PCR. The profile shows about 680,000 clones, 89% of them singletons.

J is TRBJ2-1 and V is TRBV3-1 (or the pseudogene TRBV3-2), with 8 bases fitting TRBD2. Source: peripheral blood, taken in a trial of Ad26.COV2.S vaccine versus placebo. This sequence was found in a person aged 18-65 years who received the Ad26.COV2.S COVID-19 vaccine or a placebo. Written as DNA, the CDR3 is TGTGCCAGCAGCCGCCAGCTGGTCGGGAGGGAGGATGAGCAGTTCTTC. Translation: CASSRQLVGREDEQFF.